The 2 T cell receptor beta chains presented below share a single source sample, sequenced in a study of blood T cell repertoires in COVID-19. TCRdb's copy holds only in-frame clones and misses some; the assay was immunoSEQ multiplex PCR. The table records approximately 260,000 clones, roughly 88% of them present only once. The sample taken for sequencing was peripheral blood. The receptors here all came from a woman aged 70-85 years with acute or convalescent COVID-19.

Regarding this clone: An end of the junction does not agree with germline; a read error may underlie this. V usage is TRBV2 and J usage is TRBJ2-7, with 10 bases identical to TRBD1. Germline V gene sequence: CDR1 SNHLY, CDR2 FYNNEI. The CDR3 extends over 16 amino acids. The CDR3 nucleotides are TGCGCCAGCGCTCCCTGGGGGGGGGACAGGGGATACGAGCAGTACTTC. Translated: CASAPWGGDRGYEQYF.

Points on this clone: Other nucleotide sequences in the sample specify the same CDR3. The chain uses TRBV3-1 (or the pseudogene TRBV3-2) and TRBJ1-3; D remains ambiguous. The germline V gene encodes CDR1 LGHDT and CDR2 YNNKEL (reference sequence). V was shortened by 4 bases and J by 0 bases, with 4 bases between the two germline ends. CDR3 length equals 13 residues. Written as DNA, the CDR3 is TGTGCCAGCAGCCCCCTCTCTGGAAACACCATATATTTT. Its translation: CASSPLSGNTIYF.